Each of the 18 T cell receptor beta chains below was sequenced from the same sample in a study of cytomegalovirus exposure and HLA in healthy donors. Amplification used 60 Vbeta primers and 13 Jbeta primers. Using immunoSEQ multiplex PCR, the repertoire was profiled, and TCRdb retains in-frame clones only, with some absent. This repertoire shows about 160,000 clones, roughly 80% found once; its top ten account for around 1.4%. The sample was PBMCs. All receptors come from a male donor in good health and CMV-seronegative.

This clone turned up a few times. This chain joins TRBV5-6 and TRBJ2-2; 13 nucleotides line up with TRBD2. The CDR3 is made up of 15 amino acids. After removal of 5 bases from V and 4 bases from J, the junction contained 2 bases not matched to a gene. Germline V gene data show CDR1 as SGHDT and CDR2 as YYEEEE. In DNA, the CDR3 is TGTGCCAGCAGACTAGCGGGAGGGCCCACCGGGGAGCTGTTTTTT. Amino acids: CASRLAGGPTGELFF.

This chain links TRBV18 with TRBJ2-1; 8 nucleotides align to TRBD1. From germline, CDR1 is KGHSH and CDR2 LQKENI. V lost 2 bases to trimming and J lost 6 bases; unmatched junction nucleotides: 6. This CDR3 has 15 residues. CDR3 coding DNA: TGTGCCAGCTCACCAGTCGCGACAGGGGTCAATGAGCAGTTCTTC. Translating it yields CASSPVATGVNEQFF. The whole variable domain, filled in from reference TRBV18 and TRBJ2-1, reads NAGVMQNPRHLVRRRGQEARLRCSPMKGHSHVYWYRQLPEEGLKFMVYLQKENIIDESGMPKERFSAEFPKEGPSILRIQQVVRGDSAAYFCASSPVATGVNEQFFGPGTRLTVL.

CDR3 loop: CASTVFRDPSGNSPLHF. The CDR3 coding sequence is TGTGCCAGCACGGTCTTTAGGGATCCTAGCGGTAATTCACCCCTCCACTTT. The chain links TRBV7-8 to TRBJ1-6, with D unclear. Deletions cut 7 bases from V and 6 bases from J, with 22 bases between. Germline V lookup: CDR1 SGHVS, CDR2 FQNEAQ. The CDR3 consists of 17 residues.

This clone was observed once. This chain uses TRBV9 with TRBJ2-3, with 7 bases that match TRBD1. With V trimmed by 1 base and J by 0 bases, 14 bases remained unmatched. Germline assignment: CDR1 SGDLS and CDR2 YYNGEE. This CDR3 has 19 amino acids. CDR3 residues: CASSVTPTGAGSSTDTQYF. CDR3 sequence (DNA): TGTGCCAGCAGCGTAACCCCCACAGGGGCAGGCTCTAGCACAGATACGCAGTATTTT. The full variable domain, in which reference TRBV9 and TRBJ2-3 provide the parts outside the CDR3, is DSGVTQTPKHLITATGQRVTLRCSPRSGDLSVYWYQQSLDQGLQFLIQYYNGEERAKGNILERFSAQQFPDLHSELNLSSLELGDSALYFCASSVTPTGAGSSTDTQYFGPGTRLTVL.

This chain links TRBV7-2 with TRBJ2-7; 9 nucleotides align to TRBD2. V lost 1 base to trimming and J lost 7 bases; unmatched junction nucleotides: 8. There are 15 residues in the CDR3. Germline CDR1 and CDR2: SGHTA and FQGNSA. In DNA, the CDR3 is TGTGCCAGCAGCTTAGGGCCCCTAGCGGGGACGGAGCAGTACTTC. Protein product: CASSLGPLAGTEQYF.

V and J are TRBV27 and TRBJ2-2; D possibly corresponds to TRBD1 (6 bases). This CDR3 comprises 16 residues. Trimming removed 4 bases at V and 8 bases at J, with 20 bases between. In germline, CDR1 is MNHEY, CDR2 SMNVEV (reference sequence). The CDR3 protein is CASSSWQGLVSGELFF. The CDR3 coding sequence is TGTGCCAGCAGTTCTTGGCAGGGGTTAGTTTCGGGGGAGCTGTTTTTT.

CDR3 loop: CASSLDSREQFF. The CDR3 DNA follows: TGTGCCAGCAGCCTGGACAGTAGGGAGCAGTTCTTC. The chain joins TRBV2 to TRBJ2-1, with a weak D call TRBD1 (6 bases). Between the trimmed V and J ends, which lost 6 bases and 10 bases, there was a span of 13 bases. This CDR3 has 12 residues. Germline loops: CDR1 SNHLY, CDR2 FYNNEI.

V and J are TRBV7-2 and TRBJ1-2, with no clear D. This CDR3 is built from 14 residues. Between the trimmed V and J ends, which lost 5 bases and 2 bases, there was a span of 12 bases. CDR1 is SGHTA and CDR2 is FQGNSA in the germline V gene. CDR3 in amino acids: CASSTSPGNYGYTF. The CDR3 nucleotides are TGTGCCAGCAGCACTAGTCCAGGAAACTATGGCTACACCTTC.

The chain carries TRBV6-5 and TRBJ1-1, with TRBD1 identical over 7 bases. Germline lookup yields CDR1 MNHEY and CDR2 SVGAGI. CDR3 length equals 13 residues. The V and J ends lost 4 bases and 5 bases, in that order; junction bases with no gene match: 4. The CDR3 protein is CASSWTQGTEAFF. DNA for the CDR3: TGTGCCAGCAGTTGGACACAGGGGACTGAAGCTTTCTTT.

The table lists this clone with a count of one. This chain links TRBV15 with TRBJ1-1; TRBD1 might be the D (6 bases). Trimming pared 6 bases from V and 3 bases from J, leaving 11 bases between. Germline values: CDR1 LNHNV, CDR2 YYDKDF (reference sequence). The CDR3 is 13 amino acids. CDR3 protein: CATSKGGDTEAFF. CDR3 DNA sequence: TGTGCCACCAGTAAAGGGGGGGACACTGAAGCTTTCTTT.

This clone was picked up one time. This chain uses TRBV6-5 with TRBJ1-2; possibly TRBD1 for D (5 bases). Germline loops: CDR1 MNHEY, CDR2 SVGAGI. The CDR3 is made up of 13 amino acids. Deletions cut 10 bases from V and 4 bases from J, with 16 bases between. The chain's CDR3 is CATSPDRSYGYTF. Written as DNA, the CDR3 is TGTGCCACCTCCCCTGACAGATCCTATGGCTACACCTTC.

V usage is TRBV27 and J usage is TRBJ2-3; perhaps TRBD2 as D (6 bases). Trimming pared 5 bases from V and 2 bases from J, leaving 11 bases between. The V gene's germline CDR1 is MNHEY and CDR2 SMNVEV (reference sequence). This CDR3 is 14 amino acids long. As DNA, the CDR3 is TGTGCCAGCAGTAAAGGGGACTCCACAGATACGCAGTATTTT. It encodes CASSKGDSTDTQYF.

The chain uses TRBV4-2 and TRBJ2-3; tentative D call: TRBD2 (6 bases). V shed 0 bases and J shed 8 bases, with 15 bases lying between them. This CDR3 spans 15 amino acids. Germline CDR1 reads LGHNA; CDR2 reads YNFKEQ. The CDR3 loop reads CASSQDERVGGTQYF. The CDR3 DNA sequence: TGTGCCAGCAGCCAAGATGAACGCGTGGGGGGTACGCAGTATTTT.

The rearrangement links TRBV5-1 to TRBJ2-1, with D possibly being TRBD2 (6 bases). The germline V gene encodes CDR1 SGHRS and CDR2 YFSETQ. The ends were cut back, 0 bases at V and 8 bases at J, with 15 bases in the middle. The CDR3 consists of 15 residues. The CDR3 nucleotides read TGCGCCAGCAGCTTGGATCTCGGAGGGGAGGATGAGCAGTTCTTC. This encodes CASSLDLGGEDEQFF.

The V call is TRBV10-3, the J call TRBJ2-7; no definite D call. This CDR3 has 15 residues. Germline V CDR1 and CDR2: ENHRY, SYGVKD. Trimming pared 2 bases from V and 4 bases from J, leaving 15 bases between. DNA for the CDR3: TGTGCCATCAGTGAGGGGCTGATATCTGGGTACGAGCAGTACTTC. This codes for CAISEGLISGYEQYF.

The chain links TRBV19 to TRBJ2-3; D ambiguous. Trimming took off 5 bases at V and 2 bases at J, with 14 bases between the two ends. This CDR3 contains 15 residues. Germline V lookup: CDR1 LNHDA, CDR2 SQIVND (reference sequence). The CDR3, as DNA: TGTGCCAGTAGTCCCGAATTGGGCGCCACAGATACGCAGTATTTT. Its protein product is CASSPELGATDTQYF.

The chain combines TRBV11-2 with TRBJ2-3, with D hard to call. Germline CDR1 and CDR2: SGHAT and FQNNGV. CDR3 length: 13 amino acids. V dropped 5 bases and J dropped 2 bases, with 8 bases sitting between them. The CDR3, as DNA: TGTGCCAGCAGCCCACAGTACACAGATACGCAGTATTTT. As protein: CASSPQYTDTQYF.

This rearrangement joins TRBV11-2 to TRBJ1-2; the D gene is possibly TRBD1 (6 bases). The CDR3 is 14 amino acids. V gave up 5 bases and J gave up 5 bases, with 15 bases separating them. Germline CDR1 reads SGHAT; CDR2 reads FQNNGV. The CDR3 nucleotides are TGTGCCAGCAGCCCCGCAGGGGAGGGGTATGGCTACACCTTC. The encoded protein is CASSPAGEGYGYTF.